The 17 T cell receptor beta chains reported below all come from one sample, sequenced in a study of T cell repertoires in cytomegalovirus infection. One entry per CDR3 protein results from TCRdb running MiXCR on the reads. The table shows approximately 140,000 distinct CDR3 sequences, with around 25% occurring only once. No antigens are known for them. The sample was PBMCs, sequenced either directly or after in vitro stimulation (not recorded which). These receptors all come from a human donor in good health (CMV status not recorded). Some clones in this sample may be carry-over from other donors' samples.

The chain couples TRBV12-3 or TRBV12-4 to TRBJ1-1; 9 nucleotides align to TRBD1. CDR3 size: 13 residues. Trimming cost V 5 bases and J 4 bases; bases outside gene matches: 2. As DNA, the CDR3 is TGTGCCAGCAGTGGGACAGGGTTCACTGAAGCTTTCTTT. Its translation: CASSGTGFTEAFF.

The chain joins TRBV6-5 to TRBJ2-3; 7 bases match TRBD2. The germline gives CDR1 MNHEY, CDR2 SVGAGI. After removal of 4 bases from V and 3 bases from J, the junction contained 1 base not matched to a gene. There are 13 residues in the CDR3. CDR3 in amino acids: CASSWGGTDTQYF. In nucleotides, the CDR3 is TGTGCCAGCAGTTGGGGGGGGACAGATACGCAGTATTTT.

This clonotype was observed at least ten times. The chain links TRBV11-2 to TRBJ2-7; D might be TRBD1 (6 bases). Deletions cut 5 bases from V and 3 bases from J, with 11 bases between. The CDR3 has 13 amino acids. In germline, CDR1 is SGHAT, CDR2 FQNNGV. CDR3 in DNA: TGTGCCAGCAGCCTAAGGGACAACTACGAGCAGTACGTC. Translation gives CASSLRDNYEQYV.

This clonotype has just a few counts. Here the CDR3 reads CSATGDRLGNEQFF. Written as DNA, the CDR3 is TGCAGTGCTACCGGGGACAGGTTAGGAAATGAGCAGTTCTTC. The rearrangement links TRBV20-1 to TRBJ2-1; 8 bases line up with TRBD1. The CDR3 spans 14 residues. Per the germline V gene, CDR1 is DFQATT and CDR2 is SNEGSKA (reference sequence). V lost 4 bases to trimming and J lost 7 bases; unmatched junction nucleotides: 9.

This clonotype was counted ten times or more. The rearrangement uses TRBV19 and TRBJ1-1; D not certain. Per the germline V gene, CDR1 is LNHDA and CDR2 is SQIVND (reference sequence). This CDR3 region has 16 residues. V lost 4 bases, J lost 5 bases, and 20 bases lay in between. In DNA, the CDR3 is TGTGCCAGTAGTAAGTCGGCGTCCCCTTCGAGGACTGAAGCTTTCTTT. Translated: CASSKSASPSRTEAFF.

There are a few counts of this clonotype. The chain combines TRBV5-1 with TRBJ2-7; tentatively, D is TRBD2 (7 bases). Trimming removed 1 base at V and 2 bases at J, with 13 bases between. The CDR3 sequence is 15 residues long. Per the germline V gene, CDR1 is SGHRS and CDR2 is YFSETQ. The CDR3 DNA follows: TGCGCCAGCAGCTTGATAAGGGGGGGGGCCTACGAGCAGTACTTC. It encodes CASSLIRGGAYEQYF.

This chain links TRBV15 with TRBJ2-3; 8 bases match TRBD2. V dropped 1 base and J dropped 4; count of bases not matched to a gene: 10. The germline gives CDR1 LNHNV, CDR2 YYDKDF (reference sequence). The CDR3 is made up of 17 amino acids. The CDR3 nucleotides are TGTGCCACCAGCAGAGCCGGGGGGGGAGTCCGCCCAGATACGCAGTATTTT. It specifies CATSRAGGGVRPDTQYF.

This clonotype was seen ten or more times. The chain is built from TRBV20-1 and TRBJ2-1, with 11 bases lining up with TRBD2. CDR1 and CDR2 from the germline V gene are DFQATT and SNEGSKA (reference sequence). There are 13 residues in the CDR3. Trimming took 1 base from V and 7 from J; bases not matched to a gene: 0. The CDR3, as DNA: TGCAGTGCTAGAGGACTAGCGGGAAATGAGCAGTTCTTC. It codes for CSARGLAGNEQFF.

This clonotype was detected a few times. CDR3 nucleotide sequence: TGTGCCAGCTCGTCGATCCAAAGATACAATGAGCAGTTCTTC. The encoded protein is CASSSIQRYNEQFF. V and J are TRBV25-1 and TRBJ2-1; D gene ambiguous. V was pared by 8 bases and J by 4 bases, with 15 bases between. CDR1 and CDR2 from the germline V gene are MGHDK and SYGVNS. CDR3 length: 14 amino acids.

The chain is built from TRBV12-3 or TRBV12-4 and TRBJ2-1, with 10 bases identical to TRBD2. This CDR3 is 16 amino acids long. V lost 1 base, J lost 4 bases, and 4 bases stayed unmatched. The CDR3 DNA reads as TGTGCCAGCAGTTTAGAGAAGCGGGAGGGTTACAATGAGCAGTTCTTC. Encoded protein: CASSLEKREGYNEQFF.

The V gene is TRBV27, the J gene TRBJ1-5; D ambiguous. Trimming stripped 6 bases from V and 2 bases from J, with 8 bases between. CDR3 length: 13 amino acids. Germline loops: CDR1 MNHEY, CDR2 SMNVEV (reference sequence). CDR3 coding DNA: TGTGCCAGCAGCAGAGGTCGCAATCAGCCCCAGCATTTT. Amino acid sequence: CASSRGRNQPQHF.

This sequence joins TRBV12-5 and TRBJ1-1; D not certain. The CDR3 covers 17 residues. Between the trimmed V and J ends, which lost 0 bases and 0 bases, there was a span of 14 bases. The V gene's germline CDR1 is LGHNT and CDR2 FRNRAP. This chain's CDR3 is CASGLVLGPGLNTEAFF. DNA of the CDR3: TGTGCTAGTGGTTTGGTACTTGGACCAGGTTTGAACACTGAAGCTTTCTTT. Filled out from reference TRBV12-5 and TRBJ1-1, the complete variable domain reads DARVTQTPRHKVTEMGQEVTMRCQPILGHNTVFWYRQTMMQGLELLAYFRNRAPLDDSGMPKDRFSAEMPDATLATLKIQPSEPRDSAVYFCASGLVLGPGLNTEAFFGQGTRLTVV.

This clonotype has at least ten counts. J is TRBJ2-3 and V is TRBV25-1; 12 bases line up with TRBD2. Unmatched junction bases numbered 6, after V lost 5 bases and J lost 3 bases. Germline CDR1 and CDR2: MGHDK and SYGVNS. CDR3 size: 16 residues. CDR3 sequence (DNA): TGTGCCAGCAGTCAGACTAGCGGGAGAGTGACAGATACGCAGTATTTT. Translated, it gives CASSQTSGRVTDTQYF.

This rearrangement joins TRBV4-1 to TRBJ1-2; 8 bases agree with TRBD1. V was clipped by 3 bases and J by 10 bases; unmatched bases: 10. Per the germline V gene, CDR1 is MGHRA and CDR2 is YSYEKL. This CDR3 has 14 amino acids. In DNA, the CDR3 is TGCGCCAGCAGCCATTCGCAAGGACAGGGAATCTACACCTTC. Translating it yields CASSHSQGQGIYTF.

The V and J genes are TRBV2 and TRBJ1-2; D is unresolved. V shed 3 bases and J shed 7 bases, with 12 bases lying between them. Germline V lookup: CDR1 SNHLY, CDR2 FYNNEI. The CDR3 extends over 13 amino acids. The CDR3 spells CASSEVGGGGYTF. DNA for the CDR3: TGTGCCAGCAGTGAGGTCGGCGGCGGTGGCTACACCTTC.

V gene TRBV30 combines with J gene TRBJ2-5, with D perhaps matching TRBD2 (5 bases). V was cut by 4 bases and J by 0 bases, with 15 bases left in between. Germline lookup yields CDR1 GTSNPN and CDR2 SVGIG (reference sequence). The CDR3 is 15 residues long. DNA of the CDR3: TGTGCCTGGAAGGCGTTGGGAGCGTACCAAGAGACCCAGTACTTC. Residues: CAWKALGAYQETQYF.

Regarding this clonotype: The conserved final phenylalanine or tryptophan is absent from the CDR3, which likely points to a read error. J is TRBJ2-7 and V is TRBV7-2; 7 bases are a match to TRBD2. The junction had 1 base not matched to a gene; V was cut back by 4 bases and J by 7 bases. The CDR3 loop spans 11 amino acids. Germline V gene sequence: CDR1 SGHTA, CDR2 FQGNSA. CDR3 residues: CASSSGGEQYL. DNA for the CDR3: TGTGCCAGCAGCTCCGGGGGGGAGCAGTACCTC.